The 6 T cell receptor beta chains reported below all come from one sample, sequenced in a study of T cell responses to AZD1222 COVID-19 vaccine. Some clones are missing from TCRdb's copy, which holds only in-frame ones; the method was immunoSEQ multiplex PCR. The sample holds approximately 170,000 clones, about 91% seen once. The material was peripheral blood, obtained on day 0 of AZD1222 vaccination. The receptor set was obtained from an adult in good health.

V is TRBV7-3 and J is TRBJ2-2; TRBD2 is a possible D gene (5 bases). Trimming took 3 bases from V and 4 from J, leaving 9 bases between them. CDR3 length equals 14 residues. Germline V gene data show CDR1 as SGHTA and CDR2 as FQGTGA. As DNA, the CDR3 is TGTGCCAGCAGCTTGTTAAGCGGCACCGGGGAGCTGTTTTTT. Translation: CASSLLSGTGELFF.

The rearrangement uses TRBV3-1 (or the pseudogene TRBV3-2) and TRBJ1-6, with unresolved D. From germline, CDR1 is LGHDT and CDR2 YNNKEL (reference sequence). This CDR3 has 14 residues. V was shortened by 1 base and J by 7 bases, with 8 bases between the two germline ends. The CDR3 bases are TGTGCCAGCAGCCAAGGAGTTAGGAATTCACCCCTCCACTTT. This translates into CASSQGVRNSPLHF.

J is TRBJ2-2 and V is TRBV11-3; 7 bases are shared with TRBD1. This CDR3 has 15 residues. The V gene's germline CDR1 is SGHNT and CDR2 YENEEA. With 7 bases clipped from V and 3 bases from J, the junction kept 8 bases outside the gene matches. The CDR3 region is CASKKGTEHTGELFF. Written as DNA, the CDR3 is TGTGCCAGCAAAAAAGGGACAGAACACACCGGGGAGCTGTTTTTT.

This clone was seen a few times. This CDR3 is CASSVGPPDTQYF. CDR3 in DNA: TGTGCCAGCAGCGTAGGGCCCCCAGATACGCAGTATTTT. The chain is built from TRBV9 and TRBJ2-3, with no clear D. The V end lost 0 bases, the J end lost 4 bases, and 6 bases lay between the germline ends. Germline CDR1 is SGDLS and CDR2 is YYNGEE. CDR3 size: 13 residues.

The chain uses TRBV11-2 and TRBJ1-2; 9 positions match TRBD1. V lost 2 bases to trimming and J lost 3 bases; unmatched junction nucleotides: 13. The CDR3 runs 18 residues. CDR1 SGHAT and CDR2 FQNNGV come from the germline V gene. CDR3 coding DNA: TGTGCCAGCAGCTTACCTCTGGGACAGGGTGGATTTGACTATGGCTACACCTTC. Protein product: CASSLPLGQGGFDYGYTF.

The chain recombines TRBV18 with TRBJ1-3; D uncertain. CDR1 and CDR2 from the germline V gene are KGHSH and LQKENI. V was clipped by 0 bases and J by 2 bases, with 8 bases between them. CDR3 size: 15 residues. The CDR3 bases are TGTGCCAGCTCACCACCGTCCCAGCCTGGAAACACCATATATTTT. Translating gives CASSPPSQPGNTIYF.